This T cell receptor (beta chain) was found in a study of T cell changes during pregnancy in multiple sclerosis. Only in-frame clones appear in the TCRdb table, and some are missing; sequencing was by immunoSEQ multiplex PCR. The sample has nearly 110,000 clones; 85% to 95% are singletons. The CDR3 length is 14 residues. Germline V CDR1 and CDR2: SGHTA, FQGNSA. V lost 1 base and J 9 bases, leaving 15 bases between the germline ends. This sequence was found in a female donor in good health, enrolled as a control in a pregnancy study. The sample consisted of peripheral blood, taken in the third trimester of pregnancy. The chain links TRBV7-2 to TRBJ1-1; TRBD1 might be the D (6 bases). The DNA of the CDR3 is TGTGCCAGCAGCTTAGTTGGCAGGGGCATCCAAGCTTTCTTT. Translation gives CASSLVGRGIQAFF.